The 12 T cell receptor beta chains in this list originate from one sample, sequenced in a study of cytomegalovirus exposure and HLA in healthy donors. The PCR had 60 Vbeta and 13 Jbeta primers. Clones were read by immunoSEQ multiplex PCR, and TCRdb kept only the in-frame ones, dropping some. The sample has some 110,000 clones; 55% to 70% are singletons. The sample comprised PBMCs. The receptors come from a woman in her 30s in good health and CMV-seronegative.

V is TRBV19 and J is TRBJ2-6, with D tentatively TRBD2 (6 bases). The V gene lost 5 bases and the J gene lost 0 bases, with 17 bases spanning the gap. The length of the CDR3 is 18 residues. Germline V CDR1 and CDR2: LNHDA, SQIVND (reference sequence). Here the CDR3 reads CASSPLPGVSSGANVLTF. CDR3 coding DNA: TGTGCCAGTAGTCCATTACCGGGGGTAAGCTCTGGGGCCAACGTCCTGACTTTC.

This chain links TRBV9 with TRBJ2-1; tentatively, D is TRBD2 (6 bases). Trimming took 7 bases from V and 3 from J, leaving 14 bases between them. The CDR3 extends over 14 amino acids. CDR1 and CDR2 from the germline V gene are SGDLS and YYNGEE. The CDR3 coding sequence is TGTGCCAGCGGGCGGGACGGACACTACAATGAGCAGTTCTTC. This codes for CASGRDGHYNEQFF.

V usage is TRBV21-1 and J usage is TRBJ2-1; no check of the table's D call, TRBD2, against the DNA was made. TRBV21-1 is a pseudogene segment. The CDR3 spans 21 residues. The CDR3 bases are TGTGCCAGCAGCAAATCTCAAGGGACTAGCGGATTTAAGAGCTCCTACAATGAGCAGTTCTTC. Its protein is CASSKSQGTSGFKSSYNEQFF.

The table lists this clone with a count of one. The chain links TRBV7-2 to TRBJ2-1, with TRBD2 matching over 8 bases. CDR1 is SGHTA, CDR2 FQGNSA, per germline. The CDR3 has 15 residues. Trimming removed 2 bases from V and 7 bases from J; junction bases left unmatched: 7. CDR3 amino acids: CASSLKAGVGNEQFF. Written as DNA, the CDR3 is TGTGCCAGCAGCTTAAAAGCGGGAGTGGGGAATGAGCAGTTCTTC. Drawing the rest from reference TRBV7-2 and TRBJ2-1, the complete variable domain is GAGVSQSPSNKVTEKGKDVELRCDPISGHTALYWYRQSLGQGLEFLIYFQGNSAPDKSGLPSDRFSAERTGGSVSTLTIQRTQQEDSAVYLCASSLKAGVGNEQFFGPGTRLTVL.

This rearrangement joins TRBV14 to TRBJ2-1, with 8 bases lining up with TRBD2. V lost 4 bases to trimming and J lost 3 bases; unmatched junction nucleotides: 8. CDR1 and CDR2 (germline): SGHDN, FVKESK. CDR3 length: 16 amino acids. CDR3: CASSPLGSGNYNEQFF. The DNA for the CDR3 is TGTGCCAGCAGCCCCCTGGGTAGCGGGAACTACAATGAGCAGTTCTTC.

This clone was observed a handful of times. The V and J genes are TRBV6-5 and TRBJ1-1; tentatively, D is TRBD1 (5 bases). Trimming removed 2 bases from V and 1 base from J, with 5 bases in between. This CDR3 has 13 residues. The germline V gene has CDR1 MNHEY and CDR2 SVGAGI. The CDR3 sequence is CASSYQGNTEAFF. The CDR3 nucleotides are TGTGCCAGCAGTTACCAGGGGAACACTGAAGCTTTCTTT.

This clone appeared once. The V gene is TRBV29-1, the J gene TRBJ2-1; TRBD1 aligns across 7 bases. Germline values: CDR1 SQVTM, CDR2 ANQGSEA. The CDR3 spans 14 residues. The junction had 7 bases not matched to a gene; V was cut back by 6 bases and J by 2 bases. In DNA form, the CDR3 reads TGCAGCGTCCCCGGGACAGAGGCCTACAATGAGCAGTTCTTC. Residues: CSVPGTEAYNEQFF.

The chain recombines TRBV28 with TRBJ2-1, with 14 bases fitting TRBD2. V shed 5 bases, J shed 10 bases, and the junction held 7 bases outside the gene matches. CDR1 and CDR2 (germline): MDHEN, SYDVKM. This CDR3 comprises 15 residues. The CDR3 coding sequence is TGTGCCAGCAGTCCTGGGACTAGCGGGAGCGAGGAGCAGTTCTTC. Amino acids: CASSPGTSGSEEQFF.

CDR3 in amino acids: CAIRGAQGLAPNEQFF. CDR3 in DNA: TGTGCCATCAGGGGGGCGCAGGGACTAGCTCCCAATGAGCAGTTCTTC. The chain uses TRBV10-3 and TRBJ2-1; 9 bases line up with TRBD2. Germline-derived CDR1 and CDR2 are ENHRY and SYGVKD. The length of the CDR3 is 16 residues. Unmatched junction bases numbered 12, after V lost 6 bases and J lost 6 bases.

The rearrangement links TRBV10-3 to TRBJ2-3; D is ambiguous. Germline CDR1 and CDR2: ENHRY and SYGVKD. The CDR3 runs 15 residues. Trimming pared 3 bases from V and 0 bases from J, leaving 10 bases between. CDR3 in DNA: TGTGCCATCAGTGACGGCGTAGCTAGCACAGATACGCAGTATTTT. This sequence encodes CAISDGVASTDTQYF.

CDR3 amino acids: CATSSDRVNTEAFF. Here the CDR3 DNA reads TGTGCCACCAGCAGCGACAGGGTTAACACTGAAGCTTTCTTT. This chain joins TRBV15 and TRBJ1-1; 7 positions agree with TRBD1. CDR3 size: 14 residues. Germline V gene data show CDR1 as LNHNV and CDR2 as YYDKDF (reference sequence). The J segment lost 2 bases and the V segment lost 3 bases, leaving 3 bases of the junction unmatched.

The chain is built from TRBV7-2 and TRBJ1-5; possible D gene TRBD1, 5 bases. CDR3 length: 13 residues. The germline CDR1 and CDR2 sequences are SGHTA and FQGNSA. V lost 2 bases and J 10 bases, leaving 12 bases between the germline ends. CDR3 region: CASSLKERGPQHF. CDR3 DNA sequence: TGTGCCAGCAGCTTAAAAGAAAGGGGACCCCAGCATTTT.